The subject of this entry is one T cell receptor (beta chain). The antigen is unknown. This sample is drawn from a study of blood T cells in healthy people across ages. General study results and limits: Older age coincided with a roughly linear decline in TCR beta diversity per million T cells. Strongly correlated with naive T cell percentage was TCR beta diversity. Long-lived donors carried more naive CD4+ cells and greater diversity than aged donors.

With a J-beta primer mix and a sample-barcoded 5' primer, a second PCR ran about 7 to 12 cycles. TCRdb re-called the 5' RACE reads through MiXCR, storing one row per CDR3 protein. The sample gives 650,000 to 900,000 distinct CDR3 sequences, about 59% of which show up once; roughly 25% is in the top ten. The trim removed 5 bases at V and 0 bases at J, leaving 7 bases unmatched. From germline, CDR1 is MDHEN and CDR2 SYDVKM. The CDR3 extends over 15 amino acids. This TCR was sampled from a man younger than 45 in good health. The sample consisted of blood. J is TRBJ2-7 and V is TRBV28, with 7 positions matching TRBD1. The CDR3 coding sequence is TGTGCCAGCAGTCCGACAGGGAAGAGCTCCTACGAGCAGTACTTC. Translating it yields CASSPTGKSSYEQYF.